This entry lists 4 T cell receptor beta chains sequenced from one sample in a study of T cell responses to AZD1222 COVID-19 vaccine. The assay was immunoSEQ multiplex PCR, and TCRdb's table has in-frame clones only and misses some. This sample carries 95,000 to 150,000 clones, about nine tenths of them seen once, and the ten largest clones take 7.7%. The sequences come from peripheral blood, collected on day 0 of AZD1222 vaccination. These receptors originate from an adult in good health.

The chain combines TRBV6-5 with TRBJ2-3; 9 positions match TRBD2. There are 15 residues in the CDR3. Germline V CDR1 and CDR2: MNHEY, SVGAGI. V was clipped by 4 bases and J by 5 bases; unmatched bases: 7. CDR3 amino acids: CASSWRGGAGDTQYF. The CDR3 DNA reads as TGTGCCAGCAGTTGGCGCGGGGGGGCCGGAGATACGCAGTATTTT.

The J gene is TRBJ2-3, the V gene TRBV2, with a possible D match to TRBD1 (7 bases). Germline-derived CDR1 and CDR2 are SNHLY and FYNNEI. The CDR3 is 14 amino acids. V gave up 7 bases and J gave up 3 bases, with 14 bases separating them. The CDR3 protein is CASTRAGGTDTQYF. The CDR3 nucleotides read TGTGCCAGCACACGGGCAGGGGGGACAGATACGCAGTATTTT.

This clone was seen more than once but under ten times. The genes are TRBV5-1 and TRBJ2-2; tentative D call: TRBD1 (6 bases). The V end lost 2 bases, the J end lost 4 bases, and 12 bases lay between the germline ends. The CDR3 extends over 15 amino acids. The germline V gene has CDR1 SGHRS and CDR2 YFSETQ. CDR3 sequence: CASSLGTLSTGELFF. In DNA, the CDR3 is TGCGCCAGCAGCTTAGGGACACTTTCCACCGGGGAGCTGTTTTTT. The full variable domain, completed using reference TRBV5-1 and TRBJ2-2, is KAGVTQTPRYLIKTRGQQVTLSCSPISGHRSVSWYQQTPGQGLQFLFEYFSETQRNKGNFPGRFSGRQFSNSRSEMNVSTLELGDSALYLCASSLGTLSTGELFFGEGSRLTVL.

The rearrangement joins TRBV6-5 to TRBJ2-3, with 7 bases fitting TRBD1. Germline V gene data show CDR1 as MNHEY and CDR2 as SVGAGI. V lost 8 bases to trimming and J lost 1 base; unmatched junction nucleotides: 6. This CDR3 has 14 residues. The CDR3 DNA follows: TGTGCCAGCCGACAGGGCTTTGGCACAGATACGCAGTATTTT. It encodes CASRQGFGTDTQYF.